Sequencing of this TCR beta chain was carried out in a study of blood T cell repertoires in COVID-19. Study as a whole: There were acute and convalescent COVID-19 samples, and they came from the United States, Italy and Spain.

All enrollees were roughly 18 to 95 years old and from fewer than 30 US areas. Donors in Cohort 3 who had recovered were those with two negative PCRs, healthcare professional clearance, or resolution of their symptoms. Study processing details: How many nucleated cells were present was estimated from reference gene primer amplification. Libraries were prepared by immunoSEQ multiplex PCR; TCRdb keeps only in-frame clonotypes and omits some of them. Clone size and V and J calls were adopted from that table, with D and trimming inferred from the DNA. The sample gives around 280,000 clones, 70% to 90% of which show up once; about 6.1% is in the top ten. The sequenced sample consisted of PBMCs or T cells enriched from blood (not recorded which). This receptor was taken from a woman aged 40 to 50 who had recovered from COVID-19.

The CDR3 DNA follows: TGTGCCAGCAGCTGGGGCCAATTGAACACTGAAGCTTTCTTT. It yields the protein CASSWGQLNTEAFF. This chain links TRBV7-8 with TRBJ1-1; TRBD1 is a possible D gene (5 bases). The germline V gene encodes CDR1 SGHVS and CDR2 FQNEAQ. The CDR3 has 14 amino acids. The V end lost 4 bases, the J end lost 0 bases, and 9 bases lay between the germline ends.